The rows below give T cell receptor beta chains drawn from one sample of a study of identical twins. TCRdb analysed the 5' RACE reads with MiXCR anew, one entry per CDR3 protein. The sample contains approximately 620,000 distinct CDR3 sequences, 8.6% of which appear only once. The same data also went into a second study, on yellow fever vaccine responses in identical twins.

Sequenced material: PBMCs. All receptors derive from a woman aged 18-29 years in good health. CDR3s include the opening cysteine and the closing phenylalanine or tryptophan. A D gene is named only where the DNA matches it firmly. Size values are once, few and many counts, or a class for expanded clones, and some rows have none.

v_call	j_call	clone_size	cdr3_length	d_call	cdr3_aa	cdr3_nt
TRBV6-1	TRBJ1-1	.	13	.	CASSESGRVEAFF	TGTGCCAGCAGTGAAAGTGGCAGGGTTGAAGCTTTCTTT
TRBV28	TRBJ2-3	.	15	TRBD2	CASSPPGTSGRERYF	TGTGCCAGCAGTCCTCCCGGGACTAGCGGGAGGGAGCGGTATTTT
TRBV4-1	TRBJ2-4	.	13	.	CASSQEASNIQYF	TGCGCCAGCAGCCAAGAGGCCTCGAACATTCAGTACTTC
TRBV9	TRBJ2-1	many	15	TRBD2	CASSFGTSSTNEQFF	TGTGCCAGCAGCTTCGGGACTAGCAGCACAAACGAGCAGTTCTTC
TRBV19	TRBJ1-5	few	15	TRBD1	CASRRLDRVNQPQHF	TGTGCCAGTAGAAGACTGGACAGGGTCAATCAGCCCCAGCATTTT
TRBV3-1	TRBJ2-5	many	15	.	CASSDTPGSGETQYF	TGTGCCAGCAGCGATACCCCAGGGAGCGGAGAGACCCAGTACTTC
TRBV6-1	TRBJ2-7	.	15	TRBD1	CASSRTGEGSYEQYF	TGTGCCAGCAGCCGGACAGGGGAGGGGTCCTACGAGCAGTACTTC
TRBV19	TRBJ2-1	.	15	TRBD1	CASSAGTGLNNEQFF	TGTGCCAGTAGTGCCGGGACAGGGCTCAACAATGAGCAGTTCTTC
TRBV20-1	TRBJ2-1	.	15	.	CSATPRLDSYNEQFF	TGCAGTGCTACTCCCCGACTAGACTCCTACAATGAGCAGTTCTTC
TRBV12-3/TRBV12-4	TRBJ2-5	many	12	.	CASSSYFGTQYF	TGTGCCAGCAGTTCCTACTTCGGGACCCAGTACTTC
TRBV29-1	TRBJ2-3	.	15	TRBD2	CSVPSSGRAGDTQYF	TGCAGCGTCCCCTCTAGCGGGAGGGCCGGAGATACGCAGTATTTT
TRBV6-5	TRBJ2-7	many	13	TRBD1	CASSFGQGNEQYF	TGTGCCAGCAGTTTTGGACAGGGGAACGAGCAGTACTTC
TRBV12-3/TRBV12-4	TRBJ2-3	many	15	.	CASSLVGAVSDTQYF	TGTGCCAGCAGTTTGGTGGGGGCCGTATCAGATACGCAGTATTTT
TRBV27	TRBJ2-1	.	11	.	CASSRDGEQFF	TGTGCCAGCAGCCGCGATGGCGAGCAGTTCTTC
TRBV20-1	TRBJ2-1	few	15	.	CSARSREGSYNEQFF	TGCAGTGCTAGAAGTAGGGAAGGATCATACAATGAGCAGTTCTTC
TRBV5-5	TRBJ1-2	.	14	.	CASSFETAGGGYTF	TGTGCCAGCAGCTTCGAGACAGCCGGGGGTGGCTACACCTTC
TRBV6-4	TRBJ2-3	.	13	.	CASSDRFGDTQYF	TGTGCCAGCAGTGACAGGTTCGGAGATACGCAGTATTTT
TRBV6-2/TRBV6-3	TRBJ2-1	.	17	.	CASTQQKVAGSYNEQFF	TGTGCCAGCACCCAACAAAAGGTAGCCGGCTCCTACAATGAGCAGTTCTTC
TRBV6-5	TRBJ2-3	many	17	.	CASSYPGLSPSTDTQYF	TGTGCCAGCAGTTACCCGGGACTGAGCCCTAGCACAGATACGCAGTATTTT
TRBV24-1	TRBJ1-2	many	16	.	CATSDPGRDSPHGYTF	TGTGCCACCAGTGATCCGGGCAGGGATTCTCCGCATGGCTACACCTTC
TRBV20-1	TRBJ2-7	.	14	.	CSATRDQGSYEQYF	TGCAGTGCTACCAGGGATCAGGGCTCCTACGAGCAGTACTTC
TRBV2	TRBJ2-1	many	15	TRBD2	CASRRSSGIDYEQFF	TGTGCCAGCAGACGTAGTAGCGGGATTGACTATGAGCAGTTCTTC
TRBV29-1	TRBJ1-2	few	11	.	CSVGAAGGYTF	TGCAGCGTTGGGGCGGCTGGTGGCTACACCTTC
TRBV28	TRBJ2-3	many	13	.	CASSFSGADTQYF	TGTGCCAGCAGTTTTTCGGGGGCGGATACGCAGTATTTT
TRBV20-1	TRBJ2-3	.	15	.	CSARDAARSTDTQYF	TGCAGTGCTAGAGATGCAGCGCGAAGCACAGATACGCAGTATTTT
TRBV7-9	TRBJ2-5	few	15	TRBD1	CASSLGDRSQQTQYF	TGTGCCAGCAGCTTAGGGGACAGGAGCCAACAGACCCAGTACTTC
TRBV5-1	TRBJ2-7	.	12	.	CASSLAGPEQYF	TGCGCCAGCAGCTTGGCGGGGCCCGAGCAGTACTTC
TRBV6-5	TRBJ2-2	.	16	.	CASSYSRSRDTGELFF	TGTGCCAGCAGTTACTCTCGATCTAGGGACACCGGGGAGCTGTTTTTT
TRBV12-5	TRBJ2-3	few	14	TRBD1	CASGSGQGADTQYF	TGTGCTAGTGGATCAGGACAGGGGGCAGATACGCAGTATTTT
TRBV15	TRBJ1-4	.	15	.	CATSARRATNEKLFF	TGTGCCACCAGTGCTAGGAGGGCAACTAATGAAAAACTGTTTTTT
TRBV20-1	TRBJ2-7	few	15	TRBD2	CSATEGTSPRYEQYF	TGCAGTGCAACTGAAGGGACTAGTCCCCGCTACGAGCAGTACTTC
TRBV5-1	TRBJ2-7	few	16	.	CASSLEGRAGSYEQYF	TGCGCCAGCAGCTTGGAGGGACGCGCTGGGTCCTACGAGCAGTACTTC
TRBV6-1	TRBJ2-1	.	14	.	CASSVSASYNEQFF	TGTGCCAGCAGTGTTAGTGCGTCCTACAATGAGCAGTTCTTC
TRBV20-1	TRBJ1-1	many	12	.	CSAFQRVTEAFF	TGCAGTGCCTTTCAGAGGGTCACTGAAGCTTTCTTT
TRBV29-1	TRBJ2-7	many	12	.	CSVQSGSYEQYF	TGCAGCGTTCAGAGCGGTTCCTACGAGCAGTACTTC
TRBV5-1	TRBJ2-1	few	14	.	CASSLRQGFNEQFF	TGCGCCAGCAGCTTGAGGCAGGGTTTCAATGAGCAGTTCTTC
TRBV5-6	TRBJ2-7	.	13	.	CAMSPGRSYEQYF	TGTGCCATGAGCCCCGGCCGGTCCTACGAGCAGTACTTC
TRBV20-1	TRBJ1-5	few	14	.	CSARDSGENQPQHF	TGCAGTGCTAGAGATTCAGGGGAAAATCAGCCCCAGCATTTT
TRBV7-2	TRBJ1-5	many	16	.	CASSRGGGMSNQPQHF	TGTGCCAGCAGCCGCGGCGGGGGCATGAGCAATCAGCCCCAGCATTTT
TRBV29-1	TRBJ2-4	.	13	.	CSVAQTAKNIQYF	TGCAGCGTCGCCCAGACAGCCAAAAACATTCAGTACTTC
TRBV4-3	TRBJ2-5	.	17	.	CASSQNTFGGIEETQYF	TGCGCCAGCAGCCAAAACACCTTCGGCGGGATAGAAGAGACCCAGTACTTC
TRBV6-5	TRBJ2-7	.	14	.	CASSFRGSDYEQYF	TGTGCCAGCAGTTTCCGGGGTAGCGACTACGAGCAGTACTTC
TRBV7-2	TRBJ2-7	.	16	.	CASSLALSTSSYEQYF	TGTGCCAGCAGCTTAGCGTTAAGTACCAGCTCCTACGAGCAGTACTTC
TRBV29-1	TRBJ1-1	few	13	.	CSVEADRMTEAFF	TGCAGCGTTGAAGCCGACAGGATGACTGAAGCTTTCTTT
TRBV5-1	TRBJ2-1	.	15	TRBD1	CASSSGGQVYNEQFF	TGCGCCAGCAGCTCGGGTGGACAGGTATACAATGAGCAGTTCTTC
TRBV29-1	TRBJ1-2	.	13	TRBD1	CSVVPQGNYGYTF	TGCAGCGTTGTCCCACAGGGGAACTATGGCTACACCTTC
TRBV9	TRBJ2-5	few	15	TRBD2	CASSVQAGGVETQYF	TGTGCCAGCAGCGTTCAAGCGGGAGGAGTTGAGACCCAGTACTTC
TRBV6-2/TRBV6-3	TRBJ2-3	.	15	TRBD1	CASSDRDRDADTQYF	TGTGCCAGCAGTGACCGGGACAGGGACGCAGATACGCAGTATTTT